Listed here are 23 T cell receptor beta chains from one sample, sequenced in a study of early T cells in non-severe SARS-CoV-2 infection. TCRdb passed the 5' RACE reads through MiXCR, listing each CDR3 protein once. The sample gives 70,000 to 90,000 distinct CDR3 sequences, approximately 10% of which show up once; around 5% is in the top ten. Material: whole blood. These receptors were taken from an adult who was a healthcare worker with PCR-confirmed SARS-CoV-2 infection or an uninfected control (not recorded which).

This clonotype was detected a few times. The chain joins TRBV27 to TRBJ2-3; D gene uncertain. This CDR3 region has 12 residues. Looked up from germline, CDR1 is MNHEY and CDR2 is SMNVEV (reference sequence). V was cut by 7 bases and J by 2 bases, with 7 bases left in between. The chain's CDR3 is CASKHITDTQYF. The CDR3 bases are TGTGCCAGCAAACACATCACAGATACGCAGTATTTT.

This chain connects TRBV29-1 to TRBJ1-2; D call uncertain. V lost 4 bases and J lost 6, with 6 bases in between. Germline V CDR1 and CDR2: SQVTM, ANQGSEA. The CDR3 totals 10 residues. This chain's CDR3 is CSVAGNGYTF. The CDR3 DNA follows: TGCAGCGTTGCGGGGAATGGCTACACCTTC.

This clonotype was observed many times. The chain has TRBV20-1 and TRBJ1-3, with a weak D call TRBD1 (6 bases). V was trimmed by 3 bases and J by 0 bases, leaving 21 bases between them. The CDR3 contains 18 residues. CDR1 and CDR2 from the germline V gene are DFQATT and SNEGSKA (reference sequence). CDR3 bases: TGCAGTGCTAGTAAGATAGGAGGGGGACTGAACTCTGGAAACACCATATATTTT. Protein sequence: CSASKIGGGLNSGNTIYF.

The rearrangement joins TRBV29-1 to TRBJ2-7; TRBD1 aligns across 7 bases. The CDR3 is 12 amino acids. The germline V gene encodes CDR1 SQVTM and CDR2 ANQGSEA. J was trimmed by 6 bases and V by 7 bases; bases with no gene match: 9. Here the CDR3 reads CSAGQTGGEQYF. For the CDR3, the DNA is TGCAGCGCGGGACAGACTGGGGGCGAGCAGTACTTC.

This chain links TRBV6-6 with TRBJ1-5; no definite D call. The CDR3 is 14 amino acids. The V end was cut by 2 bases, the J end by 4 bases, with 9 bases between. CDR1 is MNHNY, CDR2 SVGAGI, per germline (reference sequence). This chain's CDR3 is CASSYNQLNQPQHF. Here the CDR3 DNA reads TGTGCCAGCAGTTACAACCAGCTGAATCAGCCCCAGCATTTT.

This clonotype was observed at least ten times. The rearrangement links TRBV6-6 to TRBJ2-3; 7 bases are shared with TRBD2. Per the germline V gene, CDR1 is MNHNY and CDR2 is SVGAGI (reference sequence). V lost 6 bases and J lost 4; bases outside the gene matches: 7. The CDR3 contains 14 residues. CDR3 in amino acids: CASSQMTSPDTQYF. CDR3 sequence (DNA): TGTGCCAGCAGCCAAATGACTAGCCCAGATACGCAGTATTTT.

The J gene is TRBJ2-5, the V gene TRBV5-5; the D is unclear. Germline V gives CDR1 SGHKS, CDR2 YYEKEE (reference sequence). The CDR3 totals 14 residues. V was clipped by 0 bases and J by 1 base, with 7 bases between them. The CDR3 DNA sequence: TGTGCCAGCAGCTTGGGGGTGCTCCAAGAGACCCAGTACTTC. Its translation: CASSLGVLQETQYF.

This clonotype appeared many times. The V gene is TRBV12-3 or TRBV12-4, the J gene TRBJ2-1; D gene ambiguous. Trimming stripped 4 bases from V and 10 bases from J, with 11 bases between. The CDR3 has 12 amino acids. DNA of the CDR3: TGTGCCAGCAGTTCCAGGTCAAGGGAGCAGTTCTTC. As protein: CASSSRSREQFF.

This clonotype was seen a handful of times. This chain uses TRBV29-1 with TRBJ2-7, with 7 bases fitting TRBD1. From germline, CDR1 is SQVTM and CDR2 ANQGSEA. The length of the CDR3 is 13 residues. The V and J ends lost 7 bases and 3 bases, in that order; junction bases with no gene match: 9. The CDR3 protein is CSARTGLHYEQYF. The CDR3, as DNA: TGCAGCGCTCGGACAGGTCTCCACTACGAGCAGTACTTC.

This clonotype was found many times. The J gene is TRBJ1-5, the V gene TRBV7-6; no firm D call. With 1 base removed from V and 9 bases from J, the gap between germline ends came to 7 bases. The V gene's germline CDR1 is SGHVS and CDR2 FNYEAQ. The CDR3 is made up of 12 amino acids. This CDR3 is CASSLEGGPQHF. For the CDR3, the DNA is TGTGCCAGCAGCTTAGAGGGAGGGCCCCAGCATTTT.

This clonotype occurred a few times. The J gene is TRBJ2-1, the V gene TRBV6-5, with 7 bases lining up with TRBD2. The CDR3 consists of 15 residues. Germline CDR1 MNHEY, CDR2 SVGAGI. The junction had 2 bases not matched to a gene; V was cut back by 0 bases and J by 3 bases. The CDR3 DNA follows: TGTGCCAGCAGTTACTCGGGGGGGGGCTACAATGAGCAGTTCTTC. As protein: CASSYSGGGYNEQFF.

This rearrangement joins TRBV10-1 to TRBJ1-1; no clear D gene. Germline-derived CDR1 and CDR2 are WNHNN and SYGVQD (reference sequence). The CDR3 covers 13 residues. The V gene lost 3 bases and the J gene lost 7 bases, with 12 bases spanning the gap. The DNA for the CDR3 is TGCGCCAGCAGTGACAATTGGCGGGATGAAGCTTTCTTT. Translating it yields CASSDNWRDEAFF.

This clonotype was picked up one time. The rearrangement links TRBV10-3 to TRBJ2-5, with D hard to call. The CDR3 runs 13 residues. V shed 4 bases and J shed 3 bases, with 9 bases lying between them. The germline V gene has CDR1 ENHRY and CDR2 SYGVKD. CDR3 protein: CAISADPEETQYF. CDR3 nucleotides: TGTGCCATCAGTGCGGACCCCGAAGAGACCCAGTACTTC.

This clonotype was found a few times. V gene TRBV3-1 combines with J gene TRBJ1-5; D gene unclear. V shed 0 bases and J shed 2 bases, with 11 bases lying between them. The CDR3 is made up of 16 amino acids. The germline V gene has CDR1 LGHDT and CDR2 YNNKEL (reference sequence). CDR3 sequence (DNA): TGTGCCAGCAGCCAAGACAGCAGCAGCGGCAATCAGCCCCAGCATTTT. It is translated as CASSQDSSSGNQPQHF.

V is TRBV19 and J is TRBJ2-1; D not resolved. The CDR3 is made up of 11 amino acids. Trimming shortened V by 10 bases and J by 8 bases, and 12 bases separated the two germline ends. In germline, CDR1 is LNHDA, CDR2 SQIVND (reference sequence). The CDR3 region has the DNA TGTGCCATCTTAAAGGGCGATGAGCAGTTCTTC. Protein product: CAILKGDEQFF.

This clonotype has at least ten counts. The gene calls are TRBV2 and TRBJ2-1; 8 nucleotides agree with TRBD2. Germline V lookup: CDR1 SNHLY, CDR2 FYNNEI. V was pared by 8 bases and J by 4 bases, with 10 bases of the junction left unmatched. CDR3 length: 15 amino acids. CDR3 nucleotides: TGTGCCAGCCGAGCGGGGGACTACCTTTACAATGAGCAGTTCTTC. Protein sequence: CASRAGDYLYNEQFF.

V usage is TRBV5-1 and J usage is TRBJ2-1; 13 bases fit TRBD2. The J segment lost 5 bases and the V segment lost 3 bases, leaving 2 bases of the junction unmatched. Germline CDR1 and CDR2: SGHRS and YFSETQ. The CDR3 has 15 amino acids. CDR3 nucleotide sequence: TGCGCCAGCAGCTGGGGGACTAGCGGGGACAATGAGCAGTTCTTC. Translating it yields CASSWGTSGDNEQFF.

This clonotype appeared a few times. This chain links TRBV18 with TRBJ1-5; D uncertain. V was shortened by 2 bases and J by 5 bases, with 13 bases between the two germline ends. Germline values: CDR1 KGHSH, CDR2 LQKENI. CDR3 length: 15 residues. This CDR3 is CASSPGEVSYQPQHF. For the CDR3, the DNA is TGTGCCAGCTCACCAGGGGAGGTGTCGTATCAGCCCCAGCATTTT.

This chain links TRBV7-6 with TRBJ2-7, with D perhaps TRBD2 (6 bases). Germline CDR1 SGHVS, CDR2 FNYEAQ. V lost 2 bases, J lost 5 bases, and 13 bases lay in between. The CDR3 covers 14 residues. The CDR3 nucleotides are TGTGCCAGCAGCTTAACTGGGCGGGGCGACGAGCAGTACTTC. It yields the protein CASSLTGRGDEQYF. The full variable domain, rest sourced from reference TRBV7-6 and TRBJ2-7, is GAGVSQSPRYKVTKRGQDVALRCDPISGHVSLYWYRQALGQGPEFLTYFNYEAQQDKSGLPNDRFSAERPEGSISTLTIQRTEQRDSAMYRCASSLTGRGDEQYFGPGTRLTVT.

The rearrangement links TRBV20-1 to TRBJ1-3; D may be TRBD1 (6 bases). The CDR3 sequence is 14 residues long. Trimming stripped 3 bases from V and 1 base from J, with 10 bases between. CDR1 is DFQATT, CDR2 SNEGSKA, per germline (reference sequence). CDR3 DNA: TGCAGTGCTAGGGAGGACAGTTCTGGAAACACCATATATTTT. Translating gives CSAREDSSGNTIYF.

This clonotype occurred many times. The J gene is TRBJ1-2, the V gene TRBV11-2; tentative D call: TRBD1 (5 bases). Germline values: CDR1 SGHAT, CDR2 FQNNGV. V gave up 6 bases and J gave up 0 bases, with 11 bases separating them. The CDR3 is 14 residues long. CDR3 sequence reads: CASRKGAANYGYTF. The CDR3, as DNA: TGTGCCAGCAGAAAAGGGGCCGCTAACTATGGCTACACCTTC.

The CDR3 loop is CSVVEGGENTIYF. For the CDR3, the DNA is TGCAGCGTTGTCGAGGGGGGCGAAAACACCATATATTTT. The genes are TRBV29-1 and TRBJ1-3; the D gene is possibly TRBD1 (6 bases). CDR3 length equals 13 residues. Germline V gene data show CDR1 as SQVTM and CDR2 as ANQGSEA. V shed 4 bases and J shed 6 bases, with 13 bases lying between them.

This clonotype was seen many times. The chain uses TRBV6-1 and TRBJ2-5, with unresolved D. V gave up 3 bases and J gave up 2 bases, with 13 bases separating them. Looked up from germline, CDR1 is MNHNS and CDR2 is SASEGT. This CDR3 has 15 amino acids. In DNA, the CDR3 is TGTGCCAGCAGTGAGGCGCAACGGCCTCAAGAGACCCAGTACTTC. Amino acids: CASSEAQRPQETQYF.